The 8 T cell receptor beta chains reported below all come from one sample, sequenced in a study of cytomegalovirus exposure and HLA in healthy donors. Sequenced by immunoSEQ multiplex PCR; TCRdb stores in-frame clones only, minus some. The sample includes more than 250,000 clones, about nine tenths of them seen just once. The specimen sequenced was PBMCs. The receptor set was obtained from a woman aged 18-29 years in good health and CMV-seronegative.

The CDR3 DNA reads as TGTGCCAGCAGCTTAGCGGGACTGACGAACACTGAAGCTTTCTTT. It is translated as CASSLAGLTNTEAFF. The chain recombines TRBV7-2 with TRBJ1-1; tentatively, D is TRBD1 (5 bases). The V and J ends lost 0 bases and 1 base respectively, with 9 bases between them. Germline CDR1 reads SGHTA; CDR2 reads FQGNSA. CDR3 size: 15 residues.

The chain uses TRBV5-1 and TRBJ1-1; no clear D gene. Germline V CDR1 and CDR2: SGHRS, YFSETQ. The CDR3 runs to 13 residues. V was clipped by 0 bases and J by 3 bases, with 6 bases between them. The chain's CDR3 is CASSLAFDTEAFF. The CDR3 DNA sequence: TGCGCCAGCAGCTTGGCTTTCGACACTGAAGCTTTCTTT. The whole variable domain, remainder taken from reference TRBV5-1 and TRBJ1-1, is KAGVTQTPRYLIKTRGQQVTLSCSPISGHRSVSWYQQTPGQGLQFLFEYFSETQRNKGNFPGRFSGRQFSNSRSEMNVSTLELGDSALYLCASSLAFDTEAFFGQGTRLTVV.

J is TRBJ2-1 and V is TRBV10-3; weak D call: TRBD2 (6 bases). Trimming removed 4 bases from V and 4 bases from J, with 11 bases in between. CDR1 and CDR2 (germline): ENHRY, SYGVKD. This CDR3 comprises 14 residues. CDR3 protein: CAISVAGPYNEQFF. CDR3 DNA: TGTGCCATCAGTGTTGCGGGACCGTACAATGAGCAGTTCTTC.

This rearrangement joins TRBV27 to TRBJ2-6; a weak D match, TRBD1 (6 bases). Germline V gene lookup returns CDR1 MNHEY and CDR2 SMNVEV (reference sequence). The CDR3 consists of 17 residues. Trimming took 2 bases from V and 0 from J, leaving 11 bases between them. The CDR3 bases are TGTGCCAGCAGTTTAGGAACAGGGCTCTCTGGGGCCAACGTCCTGACTTTC. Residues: CASSLGTGLSGANVLTF.

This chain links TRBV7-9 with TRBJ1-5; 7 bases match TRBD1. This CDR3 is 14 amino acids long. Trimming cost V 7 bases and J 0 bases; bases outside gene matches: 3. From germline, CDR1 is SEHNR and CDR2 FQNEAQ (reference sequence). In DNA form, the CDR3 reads TGTGCCAGCAATGACAGGGATAGCAATCAGCCCCAGCATTTT. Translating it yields CASNDRDSNQPQHF. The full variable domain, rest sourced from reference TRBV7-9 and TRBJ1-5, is DTGVSQNPRHKITKRGQNVTFRCDPISEHNRLYWYRQTLGQGPEFLTYFQNEAQLEKSRLLSDRFSAERPKGSFSTLEIQRTEQGDSAMYLCASNDRDSNQPQHFGDGTRLSIL.

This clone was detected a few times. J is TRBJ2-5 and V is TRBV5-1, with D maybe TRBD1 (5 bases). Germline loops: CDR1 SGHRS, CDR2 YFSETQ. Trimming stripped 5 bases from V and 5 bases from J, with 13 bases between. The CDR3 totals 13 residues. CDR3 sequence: CASREGDVETQYF. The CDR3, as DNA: TGCGCCAGCAGGGAAGGGGATGTGGAGACCCAGTACTTC. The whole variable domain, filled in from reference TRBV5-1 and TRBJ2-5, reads KAGVTQTPRYLIKTRGQQVTLSCSPISGHRSVSWYQQTPGQGLQFLFEYFSETQRNKGNFPGRFSGRQFSNSRSEMNVSTLELGDSALYLCASREGDVETQYFGPGTRLLVL.

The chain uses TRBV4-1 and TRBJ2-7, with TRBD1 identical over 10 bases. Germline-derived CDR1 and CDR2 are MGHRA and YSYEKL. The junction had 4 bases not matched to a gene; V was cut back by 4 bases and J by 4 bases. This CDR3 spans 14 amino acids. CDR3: CASSPDRGGYEQYF. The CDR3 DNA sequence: TGCGCCAGCAGCCCGGACAGGGGGGGGTACGAGCAGTACTTC.

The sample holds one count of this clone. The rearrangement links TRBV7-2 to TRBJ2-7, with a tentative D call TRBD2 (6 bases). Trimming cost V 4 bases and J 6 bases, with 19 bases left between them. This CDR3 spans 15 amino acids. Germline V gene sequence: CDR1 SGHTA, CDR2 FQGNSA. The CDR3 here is CASSSVGGTGTEQYF. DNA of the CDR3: TGTGCCAGCAGCTCCGTAGGCGGGACGGGGACCGAGCAGTACTTC.